This TCR beta chain appears in the sequencing data of a study of identical twins. Study-level points and caveats: Among beta out-of-frame sequences, excess sharing between twins appeared weaker. Cord blood's abundant beta clonotypes had fewer insertions, unlike memory repertoires. Models predicted less out-of-frame TCR alpha sharing in monozygotic twins than was found.

Unique molecular identifiers were in the cDNA, with template-switch universal primer binding. TCRdb reprocessed the 5' RACE reads via MiXCR and lists one record per CDR3 protein. The sample has approximately 670,000 distinct CDR3 sequences, 6% to 6.5% seen once. CDR3 length: 15 residues. Germline values: CDR1 SGHTA, CDR2 FQGNSA. A word on this clonotype: Its antigen is as yet unknown. At one boundary the junction diverges from the germline segment, which might be a read error.

The V and J genes are TRBV7-2 and TRBJ1-5; 8 bases fit TRBD1. This TCR derives from a man aged 18-30 years in good health. The material sequenced was naive T cells sorted from blood. The CDR3 spells CASSPRTGKNQPQRF. In nucleotides, the CDR3 is TGTGCCAGCAGCCCCCGGACAGGGAAGAATCAGCCCCAGCGTTTT.